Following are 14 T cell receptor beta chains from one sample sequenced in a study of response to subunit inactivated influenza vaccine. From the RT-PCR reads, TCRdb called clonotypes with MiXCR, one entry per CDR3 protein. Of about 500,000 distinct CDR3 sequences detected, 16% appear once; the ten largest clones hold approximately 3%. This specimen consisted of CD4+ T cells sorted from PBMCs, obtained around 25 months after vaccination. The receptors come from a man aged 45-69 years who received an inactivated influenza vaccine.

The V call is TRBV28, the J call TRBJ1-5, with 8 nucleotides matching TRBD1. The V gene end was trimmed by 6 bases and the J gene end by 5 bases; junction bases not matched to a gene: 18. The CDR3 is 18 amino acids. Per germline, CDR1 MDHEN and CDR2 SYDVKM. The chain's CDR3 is CASSLGQGVLDEDQPQHF. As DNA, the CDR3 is TGTGCCAGCAGCCTTGGACAGGGAGTGTTGGATGAGGATCAGCCCCAGCATTTT.

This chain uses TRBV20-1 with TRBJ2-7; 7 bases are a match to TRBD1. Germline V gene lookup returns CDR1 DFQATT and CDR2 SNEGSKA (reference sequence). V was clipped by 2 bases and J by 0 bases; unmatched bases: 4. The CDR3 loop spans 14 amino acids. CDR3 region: CSARPGTDSYEQYF. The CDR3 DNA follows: TGCAGTGCTAGACCCGGGACAGACTCCTACGAGCAGTACTTC.

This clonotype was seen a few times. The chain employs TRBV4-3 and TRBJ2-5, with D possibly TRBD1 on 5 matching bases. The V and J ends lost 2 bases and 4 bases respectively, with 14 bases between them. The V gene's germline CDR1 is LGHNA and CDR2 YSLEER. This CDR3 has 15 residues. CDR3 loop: CASSQFYQGGETQYF. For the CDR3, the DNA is TGCGCCAGCAGCCAATTCTATCAGGGCGGAGAGACCCAGTACTTC.

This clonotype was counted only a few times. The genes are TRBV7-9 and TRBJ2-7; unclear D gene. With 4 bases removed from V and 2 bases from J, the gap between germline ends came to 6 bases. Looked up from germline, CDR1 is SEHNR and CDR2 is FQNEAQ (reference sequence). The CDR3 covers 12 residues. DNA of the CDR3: TGTGCCAGCAGCTCTGAGACCTACGAGCAGTACTTC. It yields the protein CASSSETYEQYF.

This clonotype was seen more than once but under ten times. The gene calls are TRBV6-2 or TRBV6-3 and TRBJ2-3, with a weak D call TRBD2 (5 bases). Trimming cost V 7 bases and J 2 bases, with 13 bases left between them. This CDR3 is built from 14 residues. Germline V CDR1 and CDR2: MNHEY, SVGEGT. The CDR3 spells CASTWRRITDTQYF. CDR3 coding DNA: TGTGCCAGCACATGGCGGAGGATCACAGATACGCAGTATTTT.

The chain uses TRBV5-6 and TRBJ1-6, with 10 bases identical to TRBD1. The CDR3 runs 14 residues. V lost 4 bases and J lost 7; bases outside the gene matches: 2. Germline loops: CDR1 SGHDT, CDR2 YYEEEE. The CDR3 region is CASSGDRGNSPLHF. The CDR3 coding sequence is TGTGCCAGCAGCGGGGACAGGGGAAATTCACCCCTCCACTTT.

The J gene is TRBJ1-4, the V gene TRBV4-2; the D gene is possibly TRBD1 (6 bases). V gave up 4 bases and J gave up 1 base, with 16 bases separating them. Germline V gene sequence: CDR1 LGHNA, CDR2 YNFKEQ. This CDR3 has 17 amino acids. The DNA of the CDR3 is TGTGCCAGCAGCCTCCGAGGGGGGCGGGGAACTAATGAAAAACTGTTTTTT. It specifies CASSLRGGRGTNEKLFF.

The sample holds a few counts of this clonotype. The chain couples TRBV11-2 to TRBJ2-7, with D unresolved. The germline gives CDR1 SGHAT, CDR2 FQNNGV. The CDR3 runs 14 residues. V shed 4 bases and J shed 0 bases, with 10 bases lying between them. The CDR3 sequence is CASSYRFTSYEQYF. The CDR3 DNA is TGTGCCAGCAGCTACCGTTTTACCTCCTACGAGCAGTACTTC.

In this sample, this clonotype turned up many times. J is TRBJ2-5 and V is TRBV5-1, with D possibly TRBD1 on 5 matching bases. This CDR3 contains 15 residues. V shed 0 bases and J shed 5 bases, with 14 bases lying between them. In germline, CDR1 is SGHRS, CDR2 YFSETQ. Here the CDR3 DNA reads TGCGCCAGCAGCTTGGGTCAGGGAACCGGTGAGACCCAGTACTTC. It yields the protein CASSLGQGTGETQYF.

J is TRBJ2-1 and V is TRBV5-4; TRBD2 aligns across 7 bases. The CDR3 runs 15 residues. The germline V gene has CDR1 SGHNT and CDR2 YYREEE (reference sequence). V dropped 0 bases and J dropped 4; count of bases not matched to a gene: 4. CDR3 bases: TGTGCCAGCAGCTTGGGCGGGAGCGCATACAATGAGCAGTTCTTC. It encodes CASSLGGSAYNEQFF.

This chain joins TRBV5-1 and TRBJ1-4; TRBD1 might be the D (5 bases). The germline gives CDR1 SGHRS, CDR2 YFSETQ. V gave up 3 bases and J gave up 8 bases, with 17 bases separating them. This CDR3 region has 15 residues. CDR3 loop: CASSSEGRRDEKLFF. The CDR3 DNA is TGCGCCAGCAGCTCGGAAGGGAGAAGGGACGAAAAACTGTTTTTT.

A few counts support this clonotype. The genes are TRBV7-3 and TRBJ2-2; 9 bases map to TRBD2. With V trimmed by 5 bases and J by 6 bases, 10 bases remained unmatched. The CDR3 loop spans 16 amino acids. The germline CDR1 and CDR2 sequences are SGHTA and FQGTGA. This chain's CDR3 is CASSPLGGRGSGELFF. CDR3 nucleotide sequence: TGTGCCAGCAGCCCGCTCGGCGGGAGGGGTTCCGGGGAGCTGTTTTTT.

CDR3 protein: CASTFWESSEQYF. The DNA for the CDR3 is TGTGCCAGCACCTTCTGGGAAAGCTCCGAGCAGTACTTC. The rearrangement links TRBV12-3 or TRBV12-4 to TRBJ2-7; D not resolved. Trimming removed 7 bases at V and 6 bases at J, with 16 bases between. The CDR3 covers 13 residues.

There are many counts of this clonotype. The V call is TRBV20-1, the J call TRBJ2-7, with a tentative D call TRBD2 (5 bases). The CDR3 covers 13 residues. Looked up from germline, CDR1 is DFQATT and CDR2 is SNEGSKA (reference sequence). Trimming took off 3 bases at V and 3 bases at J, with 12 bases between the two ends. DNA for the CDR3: TGCAGTGCTAGCTCAGGACTCAACTACGAGCAGTACTTC. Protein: CSASSGLNYEQYF.